One and the same sample provided the 3 T cell receptor beta chains below, sequenced in a study of shared clonotypes between healthy human individuals. Sequencing used immunoSEQ multiplex PCR; TCRdb keeps in-frame clones, though not all of them. The sample lists more than 400,000 clones, 95% to 97% occurring once. The sequencing input was naive CD4+ T cells sorted from blood. The subset was: CD45RA+ positively selected. These TCRs come from a woman aged 25 to 39 in good health.

The chain has TRBV6-1 and TRBJ2-5; 7 positions match TRBD1. The germline gives CDR1 MNHNS, CDR2 SASEGT. The J segment lost 3 bases and the V segment lost 6 bases, leaving 4 bases of the junction unmatched. This CDR3 has 13 amino acids. The CDR3 loop is CASRPGQKETQYF. CDR3 nucleotide sequence: TGTGCCAGCAGGCCGGGACAGAAAGAGACCCAGTACTTC.

The genes are TRBV10-3 and TRBJ2-5; D remains ambiguous. Germline V lookup: CDR1 ENHRY, CDR2 SYGVKD. There are 13 residues in the CDR3. The V end was cut by 5 bases, the J end by 5 bases, with 12 bases between. CDR3 bases: TGTGCCATCAGTTCAGCAGAACAGGAGACCCAGTACTTC. Its translation is CAISSAEQETQYF.

The chain uses TRBV7-9 and TRBJ2-5; 8 nucleotides agree with TRBD1. V shed 0 bases and J 5 bases; nucleotides not matched to a gene: 2. This CDR3 is built from 14 residues. CDR1 and CDR2 (germline): SEHNR, FQNEAQ (reference sequence). The CDR3 DNA reads TGTGCCAGCAGCTTAGCCGCAGGGGGCGAGACCCAGTACTTC. This codes for CASSLAAGGETQYF.